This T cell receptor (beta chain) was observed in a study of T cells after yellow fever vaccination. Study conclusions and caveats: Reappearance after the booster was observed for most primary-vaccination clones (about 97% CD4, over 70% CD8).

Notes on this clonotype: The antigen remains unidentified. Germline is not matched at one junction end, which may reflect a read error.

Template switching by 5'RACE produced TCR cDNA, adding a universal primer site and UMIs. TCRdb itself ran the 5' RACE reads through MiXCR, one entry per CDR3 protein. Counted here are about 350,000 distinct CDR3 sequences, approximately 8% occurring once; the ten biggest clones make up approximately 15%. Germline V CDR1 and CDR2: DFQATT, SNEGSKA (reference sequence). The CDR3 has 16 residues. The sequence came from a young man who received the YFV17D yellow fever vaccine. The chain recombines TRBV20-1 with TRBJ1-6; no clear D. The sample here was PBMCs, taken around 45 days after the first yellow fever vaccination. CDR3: CCARAQINSYNSPLHF. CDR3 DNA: TGCTGTGCTAGAGCACAGATTAACTCCTATAATTCACCCCTCCACTTT.